A selection of T cell receptor beta chains follows, all from one sample in a study of T cell repertoires and HLA-DP antigens. TCRdb's table, derived via immunoSEQ multiplex PCR, lists solely in-frame clones and lacks some. The repertoire holds around 110,000 clones, with almost 95% as singletons. Their cognate antigens are unknown. The sequenced material came from CD4+ T cells from PBMCs. The receptors come from a woman between 18 and 29 years old in good health and CMV-seronegative. The CDR3 runs from the conserved cysteine through the conserved F or W. D genes are given only for firm matches. Clone size, where shown, is once, few, many, or a class for clones that have expanded.

V,J,D,size,CDR3,DNA
TRBV6-6,TRBJ1-1,NA,NA,CASSYPGRLNTEAFF,TGTGCCAGCAGTTACCCGGGACGGCTGAACACTGAAGCTTTCTTT
TRBV10-3,TRBJ2-5,NA,NA,CAIAEQETQYF,TGTGCCATAGCAGAACAAGAGACCCAGTACTTC
TRBV18,TRBJ1-1,NA,NA,CASSPPSSSRNTEAFF,TGTGCCAGCTCACCACCGTCCTCTTCACGGAACACTGAAGCTTTCTTT
TRBV5-1,TRBJ1-3,NA,NA,CASSPRGNSGNTIYF,TGCGCCAGCAGCCCTCGGGGGAACTCTGGAAACACCATATATTTT
TRBV29-1,TRBJ2-5,TRBD1,NA,CSVEEDREDKTQYF,TGCAGCGTTGAGGAGGACAGGGAGGACAAGACCCAGTACTTC
TRBV10-1,TRBJ1-1,NA,NA,CARLASGPF,TGCGCCAGATTAGCCTCGGGCCCATTT
TRBV14,TRBJ2-1,NA,NA,CASSLYSGDVYNEQFF,TGTGCCAGCAGCCTCTATTCGGGGGACGTATACAATGAGCAGTTCTTC
TRBV19,TRBJ2-1,NA,NA,CASSIVPGRRVNEQFF,TGTGCCAGTAGTATAGTGCCCGGCCGGCGGGTCAATGAGCAGTTCTTC
TRBV10-3,TRBJ2-5,NA,NA,CAIRRDLAGETQYF,TGTGCCATCAGAAGGGACCTAGCTGGAGAGACCCAGTACTTC
TRBV28,TRBJ1-1,NA,NA,CASKDSLDKAFF,TGTGCCAGCAAGGACAGTCTCGATAAAGCTTTCTTT
TRBV10-3,TRBJ2-1,NA,NA,CAISEYRPTYNEQFF,TGTGCCATCAGTGAGTACAGGCCGACCTACAATGAGCAGTTCTTC
TRBV5-8,TRBJ1-2,NA,NA,CASSLVAPYGYTF,TGTGCCAGCAGCTTGGTCGCCCCCTATGGCTACACCTTC
TRBV18,TRBJ1-2,NA,NA,CASSPEPGHRLSGYTF,TGTGCCAGCTCACCCGAACCGGGACACCGGTTGAGTGGCTACACCTTC
TRBV5-1,TRBJ2-1,TRBD1,NA,CASSLSAGQGYNEQFF,TGCGCCAGCAGCTTGTCGGCGGGACAGGGCTACAATGAGCAGTTCTTC
TRBV5-8,TRBJ2-2,NA,NA,CASTQTAGELFF,TGTGCCAGCACCCAAACCGCCGGGGAGCTGTTTTTT
TRBV19,TRBJ2-6,TRBD1,NA,CASSTDRISGANVLTF,TGTGCCAGTAGTACGGACAGGATCTCTGGGGCCAACGTCCTGACTTTC
TRBV6-5,TRBJ2-3,NA,NA,CASSPRAYTQYF,TGTGCCAGCAGTCCTAGGGCCTATACGCAGTATTTT
TRBV19,TRBJ2-3,TRBD2,NA,CASSIAGGGADTQYF,TGTGCCAGTAGTATAGCGGGAGGGGGGGCAGATACGCAGTATTTT
TRBV18,TRBJ2-5,NA,NA,CASSPYVQETQYF,TGTGCCAGCTCACCTTACGTGCAAGAGACCCAGTACTTC
TRBV10-3,TRBJ2-5,NA,NA,CAISDRIQETQYF,TGTGCCATCAGTGACAGGATCCAAGAGACCCAGTACTTC
TRBV7-2,TRBJ2-3,NA,NA,CASSLGGAGTDTQYF,TGTGCCAGCAGCTTAGGGGGAGCGGGCACAGATACGCAGTATTTT
TRBV28,TRBJ2-1,NA,NA,CASSSEGEFRNEQFF,TGTGCCAGCAGTTCTGAGGGGGAGTTTAGGAATGAGCAGTTCTTC
TRBV9,TRBJ1-2,NA,NA,CASSVDQNYGYTF,TGTGCCAGCAGCGTAGATCAGAACTATGGCTACACCTTC
TRBV14,TRBJ1-4,NA,NA,CASSHLKGGYNEKLFF,TGTGCCAGCAGCCACCTCAAGGGCGGATACAATGAAAAACTGTTTTTT
TRBV19,TRBJ1-4,TRBD1,NA,CATRFPGQGREKLFF,TGTGCCACCCGCTTTCCGGGACAGGGACGTGAAAAACTGTTTTTT
TRBV6-5,TRBJ1-6,NA,NA,CASKGQGRSPLHF,TGTGCCAGCAAGGGCCAGGGACGTTCACCCCTCCACTTT
TRBV6-5,TRBJ1-2,NA,NA,CASSRATAWGYTF,TGTGCCAGCAGTCGGGCCACCGCCTGGGGCTACACCTTC
TRBV7-2,TRBJ2-5,NA,NA,CASSLQWGEVETQYF,TGTGCCAGCAGCTTACAGTGGGGGGAAGTAGAGACCCAGTACTTC
TRBV5-1,TRBJ2-5,NA,NA,CASSLMWGAEETQYF,TGCGCCAGCAGCTTGATGTGGGGGGCCGAGGAGACCCAGTACTTC
TRBV6-5,TRBJ1-3,NA,NA,CASRSPSGNTIYF,TGTGCCAGCCGTAGCCCCTCTGGAAACACCATATATTTT
TRBV7-6,TRBJ2-3,NA,NA,CASSTDSSTDTQYF,TGTGCCAGCAGCACCGACAGTAGCACAGATACGCAGTATTTT
TRBV11-2,TRBJ2-5,TRBD2,NA,CASSKVRRGGLKTQYF,TGTGCCAGCAGCAAGGTCCGGCGGGGGGGCTTGAAGACCCAGTACTTC
TRBV5-4,TRBJ2-5,NA,NA,CASSQAVSQETQYF,TGCGCCAGCAGCCAAGCAGTGAGCCAAGAGACCCAGTACTTC
TRBV15,TRBJ2-1,TRBD2,NA,CATSRGSGRDNEQFF,TGTGCCACCAGCAGAGGAAGCGGGAGGGACAATGAGCAGTTCTTC
TRBV7-9,TRBJ2-5,NA,NA,CASSAIRGAGLQTQYF,TGTGCCAGCAGCGCAATACGGGGGGCCGGTTTACAGACCCAGTACTTC
TRBV28,TRBJ1-2,NA,once,CASTSIPAGSYGYTF,TGTGCCAGCACTTCTATTCCGGCAGGCAGTTATGGCTACACCTTC
TRBV7-2,TRBJ2-3,NA,NA,CASSLTPSTDTQYF,TGTGCCAGCAGCTTGACACCTAGCACAGATACGCAGTATTTT
TRBV7-9,TRBJ2-4,TRBD1,NA,CASSLGTGSIQYF,TGTGCCAGCAGCTTGGGGACAGGGAGCATTCAGTACTTC
TRBV28,TRBJ2-7,TRBD2,NA,CASSLFRTRPSYEQYF,TGTGCCAGCAGTTTATTCAGGACTAGACCTTCCTACGAGCAGTACTTC
TRBV9,TRBJ2-6,TRBD1,NA,CASSATPGQGSYGGANVLTF,TGTGCCAGCAGCGCAACGCCGGGACAGGGGAGTTACGGTGGGGCCAACGTCCTGACTTTC
TRBV7-3,TRBJ2-5,NA,NA,CASSLRGRGQETQYF,TGTGCCAGCAGCTTAAGGGGTAGGGGTCAAGAGACCCAGTACTTC
TRBV21-1,TRBJ2-7,NA,NA,CASSYSRDRGTYEQYF,TGTGCCAGCAGCTACTCCCGGGACAGGGGGACCTACGAGCAGTACTTC
TRBV19,TRBJ2-4,TRBD2,NA,CASSIPAGRVNIQYF,TGTGCCAGTAGTATCCCAGCGGGACGGGTCAACATTCAGTACTTC
TRBV7-8,TRBJ2-3,NA,NA,CASSSPESTDTQYF,TGTGCCAGCAGCTCGCCAGAGTCCACAGATACGCAGTATTTT
TRBV11-1,TRBJ2-5,TRBD2,NA,CASSINSGLWQETQYF,TGTGCCAGCAGCATCAATTCGGGACTATGGCAAGAGACCCAGTACTTC
TRBV5-1,TRBJ2-3,NA,NA,CASSLALRLADTQYF,TGCGCCAGCAGCTTGGCCCTGAGACTTGCAGATACGCAGTATTTT
TRBV30,TRBJ1-6,TRBD1,NA,CAWSTPGTGNSPLHF,TGTGCCTGGAGTACCCCCGGGACAGGGAATTCACCCCTCCACTTT
TRBV11-1,TRBJ2-2,TRBD1,NA,CASSEGTGRSLNTGELFF,TGTGCCAGCAGCGAAGGGACAGGACGGTCCCTGAACACCGGGGAGCTGTTTTTT
TRBV5-1,TRBJ2-5,TRBD2,NA,CASSSLAGAPGETQYF,TGCGCCAGCAGTTCACTAGCGGGGGCTCCGGGAGAGACCCAGTACTTC
TRBV13,TRBJ2-3,NA,NA,CASTAGQSTDTQYF,TGTGCCAGCACCGCCGGACAGAGCACAGATACGCAGTATTTT
TRBV5-4,TRBJ2-1,TRBD2,NA,CASSLPIGGASEQFF,TGTGCCAGCAGCTTGCCTATCGGGGGGGCATCTGAGCAGTTCTTC
TRBV6-1,TRBJ2-1,TRBD2,NA,CASRVLAGGPNEQFF,TGTGCCAGCAGAGTACTAGCGGGAGGGCCCAATGAGCAGTTCTTC
TRBV5-1,TRBJ1-1,NA,once,CASSLFGQARIEAFF,TGCGCCAGCAGCTTGTTCGGCCAGGCCCGAATTGAAGCTTTCTTT
TRBV30,TRBJ1-1,TRBD1,NA,CAWSVPFGQGERNTEAFF,TGTGCCTGGAGTGTACCCTTTGGACAGGGGGAGCGGAACACTGAAGCTTTCTTT
TRBV5-1,TRBJ2-1,TRBD2,NA,CASSFLAGGHNEQFF,TGCGCCAGCAGTTTTCTAGCGGGGGGCCACAATGAGCAGTTCTTC